The clone carrying this T cell receptor beta chain has just one count. The data were produced by immunoSEQ multiplex PCR, yet TCRdb's version contains in-frame clones alone and is incomplete. The sample has some 2.3 million clones; 90% to 95% are singletons. The record originates from a study of shared clonotypes between healthy human individuals. This CDR3 region has 15 residues. Germline V gene data show CDR1 as LNHNV and CDR2 as YYDKDF (reference sequence). The germline V and J ends were trimmed by 5 bases and 3 bases, with 13 bases remaining between them. This clonotype was sampled from a young man in good health. Some clones in this sample may be carry-over from other donors' samples. This rearrangement joins TRBV15 to TRBJ1-4; TRBD1 is a possible D gene (6 bases). Source material: naive CD4+ T cells from PBMCs. Subset denoted: CD45RA+ positively selected. The CDR3 loop is CATSPGAGSNEKLFF. The CDR3, as DNA: TGTGCCACCAGCCCGGGGGCTGGGTCTAATGAAAAACTGTTTTTT.